This T cell receptor (beta chain) was recorded in a study of blood T cells in healthy people across ages. A few counts support this clonotype. Together with a sample-barcoded 5' primer, a J-beta primer mix was included in a second PCR lasting roughly 7 to 11 cycles. A tag from a template-switch adaptor with 12 random nucleotides marked each cDNA molecule. Via MiXCR, TCRdb re-called the 5' RACE reads, giving one row per CDR3 protein. The data hold 1,500,000 or so distinct CDR3 sequences, with less than 45% observed a single time. The clonotype comes from a woman younger than 30 in good health. The sequenced sample consisted of blood.

CDR3 bases: TGTGCCAGCAGCGCGGGACAGAACCTCTACGAGCAGTACTTC. Translating it yields CASSAGQNLYEQYF. The V gene is TRBV9, the J gene TRBJ2-7; TRBD1 matches at 7 bases. V shed 3 bases and J 3 bases; nucleotides not matched to a gene: 6. This CDR3 has 14 amino acids. Germline V gene data show CDR1 as SGDLS and CDR2 as YYNGEE. The full variable domain, completed using reference TRBV9 and TRBJ2-7, is DSGVTQTPKHLITATGQRVTLRCSPRSGDLSVYWYQQSLDQGLQFLIQYYNGEERAKGNILERFSAQQFPDLHSELNLSSLELGDSALYFCASSAGQNLYEQYFGPGTRLTVT.